This record looks at one T cell receptor beta chain sequence and its context. Antigen specificity is unknown. This record belongs to a study of blood T cells in healthy people across ages. About the research overall: Template switching picked up about one barcoded beta molecule for each two T cells.

Primers used in a second PCR of about 6 to 11 cycles were a sample-barcoded 5' primer and a J-beta primer mix. TCRdb reprocessed the 5' RACE reads with MiXCR, giving one entry per CDR3 protein. Of 700,000 to 850,000 distinct CDR3 sequences detected, about 37% appear once; the ten largest clones hold 13%. Peripheral blood samples of 7.5 to 10 milliliters were drawn from each donor. Findings of the study overall: The study found more naive CD4+ cells and higher diversity in long-lived than aged donors. Estimated diversity that came from one million T cells was considered an underestimate.

Sequenced material: blood. The receptor comes from a man between 18 and 29 years old in good health.

Here the CDR3 DNA reads TGTGCCAGCACTGGACAGGGTAGCAATCAGCCCCAGCATTTT. It codes for CASTGQGSNQPQHF. V usage is TRBV6-6 and J usage is TRBJ1-5; 8 positions agree with TRBD1. CDR1 MNHNY and CDR2 SVGAGI come from the germline V gene (reference sequence). Trimming at V came to 7 bases and at J to 0 bases, leaving 2 bases not matched to a gene. This CDR3 has 14 amino acids.